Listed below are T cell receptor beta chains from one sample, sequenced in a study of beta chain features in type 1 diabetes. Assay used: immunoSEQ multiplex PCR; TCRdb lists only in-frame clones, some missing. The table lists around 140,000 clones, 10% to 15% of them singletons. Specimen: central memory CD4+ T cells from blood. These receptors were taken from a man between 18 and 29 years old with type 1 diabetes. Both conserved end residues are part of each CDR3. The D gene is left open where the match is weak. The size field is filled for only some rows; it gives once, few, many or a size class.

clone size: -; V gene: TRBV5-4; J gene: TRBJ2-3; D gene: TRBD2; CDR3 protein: CASSLGWTSGTDTQYF; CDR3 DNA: TGTGCCAGCAGCTTGGGGTGGACTAGCGGCACAGATACGCAGTATTTT
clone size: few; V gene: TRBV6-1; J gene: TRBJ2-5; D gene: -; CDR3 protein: CASSLRRKETQYF; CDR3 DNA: TGTGCCAGCAGTCTAAGGAGGAAGGAGACCCAGTACTTC
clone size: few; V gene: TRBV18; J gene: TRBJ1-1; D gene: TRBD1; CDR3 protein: CASSPQSQGVITEAFF; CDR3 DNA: TGTGCCAGCTCACCACAATCACAGGGGGTTATCACTGAAGCTTTCTTT
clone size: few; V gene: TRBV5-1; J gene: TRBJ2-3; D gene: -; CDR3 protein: CASSLGRVAEDTQYF; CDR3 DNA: TGCGCCAGCAGCTTGGGCAGGGTGGCTGAAGATACGCAGTATTTT
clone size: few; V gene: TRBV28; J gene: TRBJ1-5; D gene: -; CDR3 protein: CASSFYVNQPQHF; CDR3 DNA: TGTGCCAGCAGTTTTTATGTCAATCAGCCCCAGCATTTT
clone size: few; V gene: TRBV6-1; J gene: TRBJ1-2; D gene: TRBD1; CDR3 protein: CASRDRGFGGYTF; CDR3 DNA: TGTGCCAGCAGGGACAGGGGCTTTGGTGGCTACACCTTC
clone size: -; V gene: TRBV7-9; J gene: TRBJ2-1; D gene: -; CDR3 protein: CASSAWGGNADLNEQFF; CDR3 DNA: TGTGCCAGCAGCGCCTGGGGGGGCAACGCTGACCTCAATGAGCAGTTCTTC
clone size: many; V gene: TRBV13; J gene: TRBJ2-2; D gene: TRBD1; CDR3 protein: CASSQLDRDTGELFF; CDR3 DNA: TGTGCCAGCAGCCAACTTGACAGGGACACCGGGGAGCTGTTTTTT
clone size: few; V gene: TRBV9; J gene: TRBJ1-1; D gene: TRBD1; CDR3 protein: CASSGKQGAGTEAFF; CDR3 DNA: TGTGCCAGCAGCGGTAAACAGGGGGCAGGCACTGAAGCTTTCTTT
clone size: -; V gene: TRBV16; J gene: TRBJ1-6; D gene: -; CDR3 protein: CASSQTGRGDSPLHF; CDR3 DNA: TGTGCCAGCAGCCAAACCGGACGGGGAGATTCACCCCTCCACTTT
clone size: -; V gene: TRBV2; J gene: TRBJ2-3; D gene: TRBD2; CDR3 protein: CASISGGHTDTQYF; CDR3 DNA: TGTGCCAGCATTAGCGGGGGGCACACAGATACGCAGTATTTT
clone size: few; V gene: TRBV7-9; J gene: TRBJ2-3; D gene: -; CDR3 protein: CASSLGGASADTQYF; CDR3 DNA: TGTGCCAGCAGCTTAGGGGGAGCGTCGGCAGATACGCAGTATTTT
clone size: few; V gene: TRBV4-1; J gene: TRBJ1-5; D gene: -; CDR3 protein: CASSQGRGLSNQPQHF; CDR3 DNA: TGCGCCAGCAGCCAAGGCCGGGGGCTTAGCAATCAGCCCCAGCATTTT
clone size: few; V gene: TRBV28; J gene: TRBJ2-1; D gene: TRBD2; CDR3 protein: CASSFPGLARLFF; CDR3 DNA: TGTGCCAGCAGTTTCCCTGGACTAGCTCGGCTGTTCTTC
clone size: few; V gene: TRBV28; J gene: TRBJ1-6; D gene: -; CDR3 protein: CASIVKTPLHF; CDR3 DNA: TGTGCCAGCATTGTGAAGACACCCCTCCACTTT
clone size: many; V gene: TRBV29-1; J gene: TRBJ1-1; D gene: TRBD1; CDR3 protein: CSVVGTGTEAFF; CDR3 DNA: TGCAGCGTTGTAGGGACAGGGACTGAAGCTTTCTTT
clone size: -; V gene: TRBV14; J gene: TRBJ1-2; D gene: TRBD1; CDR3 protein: CASSQVTGGVSYTF; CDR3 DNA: TGTGCCAGCAGCCAAGTCACAGGGGGCGTGAGCTACACCTTC
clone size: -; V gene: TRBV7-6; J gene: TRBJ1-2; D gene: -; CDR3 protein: CASSGTEYQGYTF; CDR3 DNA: TGTGCCAGCAGCGGGACGGAGTATCAAGGCTACACCTTC
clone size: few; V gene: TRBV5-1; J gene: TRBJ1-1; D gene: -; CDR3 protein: CASSLVGGNTEAFF; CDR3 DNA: TGCGCCAGCAGCTTGGTAGGGGGGAACACTGAAGCTTTCTTT
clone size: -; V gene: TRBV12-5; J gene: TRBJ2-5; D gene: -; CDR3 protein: CASAHRETQYF; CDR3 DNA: TGTGCTAGTGCCCATCGGGAGACCCAGTACTTC
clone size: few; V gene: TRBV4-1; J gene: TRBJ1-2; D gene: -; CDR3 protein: CASSQDGADYGYTF; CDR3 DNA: TGCGCCAGCAGCCAAGATGGCGCAGATTATGGCTACACCTTC
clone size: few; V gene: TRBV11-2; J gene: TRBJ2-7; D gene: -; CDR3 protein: CASSLVYEQYF; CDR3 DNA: TGTGCCAGCAGCTTAGTCTACGAGCAGTACTTC
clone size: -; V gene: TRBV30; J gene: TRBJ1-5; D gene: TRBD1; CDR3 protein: CALTPGQGHSNQPQHF; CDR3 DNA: TGTGCCTTAACCCCGGGACAGGGTCATAGCAATCAGCCCCAGCATTTT
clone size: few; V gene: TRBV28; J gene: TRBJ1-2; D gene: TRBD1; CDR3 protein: CASSLGNRGYTEGYTF; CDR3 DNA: TGTGCCAGCAGTTTAGGCAACAGGGGATACACCGAAGGCTACACCTTC
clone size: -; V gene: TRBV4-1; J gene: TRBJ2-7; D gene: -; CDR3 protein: CASSQGWRGAGEQYF; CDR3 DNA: TGCGCCAGCAGCCAAGGGTGGAGAGGGGCGGGGGAGCAGTACTTC
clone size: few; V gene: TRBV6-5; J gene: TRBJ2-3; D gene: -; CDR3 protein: CASSYTVDTQYF; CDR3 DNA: TGTGCCAGCAGTTACACGGTAGATACGCAGTATTTT
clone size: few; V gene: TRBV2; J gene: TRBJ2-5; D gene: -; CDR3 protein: CASSWRVWETQYF; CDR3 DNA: TGTGCCAGTAGCTGGCGGGTATGGGAGACCCAGTACTTC
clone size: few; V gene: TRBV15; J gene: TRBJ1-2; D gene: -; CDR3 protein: CATSREGGNNAYGYTF; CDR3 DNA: TGTGCCACCAGCAGAGAAGGGGGAAACAATGCCTATGGCTACACCTTC
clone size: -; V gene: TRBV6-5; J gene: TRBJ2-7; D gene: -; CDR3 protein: CASSLQGLTQYF; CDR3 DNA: TGTGCCAGCAGCCTACAGGGACTTACGCAGTACTTC
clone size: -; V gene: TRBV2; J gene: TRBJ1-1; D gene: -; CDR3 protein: CASSEGDIEAFF; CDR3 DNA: TGTGCCAGCAGCGAAGGGGACATTGAGGCTTTCTTT
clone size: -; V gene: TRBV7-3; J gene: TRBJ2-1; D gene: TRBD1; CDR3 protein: CASSPRTGSDNEQFF; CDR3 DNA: TGTGCCAGCAGCCCACGGACAGGCTCTGACAATGAGCAGTTCTTC
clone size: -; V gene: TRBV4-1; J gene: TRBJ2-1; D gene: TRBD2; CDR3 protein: CASSRTGLDFDNEQFF; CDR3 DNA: TGCGCCAGCAGCCGAACGGGACTAGACTTCGACAATGAGCAGTTCTTC
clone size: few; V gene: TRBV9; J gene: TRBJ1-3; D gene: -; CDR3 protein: CASSETGVGNTIYF; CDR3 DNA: TGTGCCAGCAGCGAGACAGGTGTTGGAAACACCATATATTTT
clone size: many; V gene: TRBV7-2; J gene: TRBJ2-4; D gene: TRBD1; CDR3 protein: CASSSTTGGIIQYF; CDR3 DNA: TGTGCCAGCAGCTCGACCACAGGGGGCATCATTCAGTACTTC
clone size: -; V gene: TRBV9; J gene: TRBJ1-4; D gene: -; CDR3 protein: CASSPLVGGTNEKLFF; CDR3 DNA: TGTGCCAGCAGCCCCCTCGTCGGGGGAACTAATGAAAAACTGTTTTTT
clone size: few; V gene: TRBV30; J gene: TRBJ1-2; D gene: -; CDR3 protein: CAGPTQNYGYTF; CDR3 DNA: TGTGCCGGACCTACACAGAACTATGGCTACACCTTC
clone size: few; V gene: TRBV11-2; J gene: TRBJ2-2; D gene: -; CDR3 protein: CASSPGAGEGAGELFF; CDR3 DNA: TGTGCCAGCAGCCCTGGGGCAGGGGAAGGGGCCGGGGAGCTGTTTTTT
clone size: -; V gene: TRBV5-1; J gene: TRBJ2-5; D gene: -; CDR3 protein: CASSPQVQSGQETQYF; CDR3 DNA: TGCGCCAGCAGCCCGCAGGTTCAATCGGGTCAAGAGACCCAGTACTTC
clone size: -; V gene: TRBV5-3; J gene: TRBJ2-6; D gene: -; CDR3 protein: CARSLVGDRPSGANVLTF; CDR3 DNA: TGTGCCAGAAGCTTGGTGGGTGACAGACCCTCTGGGGCCAACGTCCTGACTTTC
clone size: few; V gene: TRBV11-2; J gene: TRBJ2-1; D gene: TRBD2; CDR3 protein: CASSLVGGGSYNEQFF; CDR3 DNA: TGTGCCAGCAGCTTAGTAGGCGGGGGAAGCTACAATGAGCAGTTCTTC
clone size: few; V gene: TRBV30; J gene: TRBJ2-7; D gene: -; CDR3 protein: CAWNWGQSGEQYF; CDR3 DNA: TGTGCCTGGAATTGGGGGCAGTCTGGCGAGCAGTACTTC
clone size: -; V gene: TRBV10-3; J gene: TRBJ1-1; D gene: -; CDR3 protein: CAISGSVRGYTEAFF; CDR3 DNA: TGTGCCATCAGTGGAAGTGTACGGGGTTACACTGAAGCTTTCTTT
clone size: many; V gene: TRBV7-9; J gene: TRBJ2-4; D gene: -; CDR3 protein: CASSLVGDQIQYF; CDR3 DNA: TGTGCCAGCAGCTTAGTGGGGGACCAAATTCAGTACTTC
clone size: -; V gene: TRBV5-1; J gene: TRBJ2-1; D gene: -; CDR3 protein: CASRPGPGYNEQFF; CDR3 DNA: TGCGCCAGCAGACCTGGCCCGGGCTACAATGAGCAGTTCTTC
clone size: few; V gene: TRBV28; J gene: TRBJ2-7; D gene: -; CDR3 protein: CASSLVQDSYEQYF; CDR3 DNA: TGTGCCAGCAGTTTGGTTCAGGACTCTTACGAGCAGTACTTC
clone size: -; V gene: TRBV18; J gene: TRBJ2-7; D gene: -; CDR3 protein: CASSPRGSRPTDEQYF; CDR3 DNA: TGTGCCAGCTCACCACGGGGCTCACGTCCAACCGACGAGCAGTACTTC
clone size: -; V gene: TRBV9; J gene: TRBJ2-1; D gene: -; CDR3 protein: CASSVMWGQSSYNEQFF; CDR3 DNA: TGTGCCAGCAGCGTAATGTGGGGGCAAAGCTCCTACAATGAGCAGTTCTTC
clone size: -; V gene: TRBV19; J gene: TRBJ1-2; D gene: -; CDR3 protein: CASSIDSYGYTF; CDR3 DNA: TGTGCCAGTAGTATTGACTCTTATGGCTACACCTTC
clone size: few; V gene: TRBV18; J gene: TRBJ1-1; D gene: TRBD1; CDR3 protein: CASSPVPGQGANEAFF; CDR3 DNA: TGTGCCAGCTCACCAGTCCCGGGACAGGGGGCGAATGAAGCTTTCTTT
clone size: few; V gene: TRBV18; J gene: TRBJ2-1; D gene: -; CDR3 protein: CASSPAPKNEQFF; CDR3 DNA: TGTGCCAGCTCACCAGCTCCCAAAAATGAGCAGTTCTTC
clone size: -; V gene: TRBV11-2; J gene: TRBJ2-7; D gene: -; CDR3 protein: CASSLDQGTYEQYF; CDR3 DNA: TGTGCCAGCAGCTTAGATCAGGGAACCTACGAGCAGTACTTC
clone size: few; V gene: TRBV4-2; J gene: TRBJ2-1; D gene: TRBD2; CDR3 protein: CASSQEGLAGGPGEQFF; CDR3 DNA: TGTGCCAGCAGCCAAGAAGGGCTAGCGGGGGGGCCGGGTGAGCAGTTCTTC